Below are 30 T cell receptor beta chains sequenced from a single sample in a study of OX40 agonist ivuxolimab in advanced cancers. Only in-frame clones appear in the TCRdb table, and some are missing; sequencing was by immunoSEQ multiplex PCR. The sample yields tens of thousands of clones, about 90% seen once. The sample consisted of CD4+ or CD8+ T cells sorted from blood, taken in a trial of the OX40 agonist ivuxolimab. The receptors shown here come from an adult with an advanced solid tumor such as melanoma, head and neck, liver or kidney cancer.

This chain joins TRBV4-3 and TRBJ2-1, with 8 bases aligning to TRBD2. Per germline, CDR1 LGHNA and CDR2 YSLEER. Losses at the gene ends were 1 base for V and 2 bases for J; bases not matched to a gene: 1. There are 15 residues in the CDR3. Here the CDR3 reads CASSQGSGTYNEQFF. The CDR3 bases are TGCGCCAGCAGCCAAGGTAGCGGGACCTACAATGAGCAGTTCTTC.

The CDR3 sequence: CASSYSTGDTQYF. DNA of the CDR3: TGTGCCAGCAGTTACTCGACTGGGGATACGCAGTATTTT. The chain is built from TRBV6-6 and TRBJ2-3; D gene ambiguous. In germline, CDR1 is MNHNY, CDR2 SVGAGI (reference sequence). The CDR3 spans 13 residues. Trimming took 0 bases from V and 6 from J, leaving 7 bases between them.

The chain has TRBV5-4 and TRBJ1-1; 9 positions match TRBD1. Per the germline V gene, CDR1 is SGHNT and CDR2 is YYREEE (reference sequence). V trimming: 1 base; J trimming: 2 bases; junction bases outside the gene matches: 12. The CDR3 spans 18 residues. The CDR3 sequence is CASSLTPGTGMINTEAFF. As DNA, the CDR3 is TGTGCCAGCAGCTTGACGCCGGGGACAGGGATGATAAACACTGAAGCTTTCTTT. The variable domain in full, completed from reference TRBV5-4 and TRBJ1-1, reads ETGVTQSPTHLIKTRGQQVTLRCSSQSGHNTVSWYQQALGQGPQFIFQYYREEENGRGNFPPRFSGLQFPNYSSELNVNALELDDSALYLCASSLTPGTGMINTEAFFGQGTRLTVV.

The rearrangement joins TRBV5-5 to TRBJ2-7, with 9 bases lining up with TRBD1. Germline loops: CDR1 SGHKS, CDR2 YYEKEE (reference sequence). This CDR3 is built from 13 residues. Unmatched junction bases numbered 6, after V lost 7 bases and J lost 4 bases. This CDR3 reads CASLPDRGYEQYF. CDR3 in DNA: TGTGCCAGCCTCCCGGACAGGGGTTACGAGCAGTACTTC.

This chain joins TRBV30 and TRBJ1-6; D uncertain. The CDR3 spans 13 residues. CDR1 and CDR2 (germline): GTSNPN, SVGIG (reference sequence). The V end lost 6 bases, the J end lost 4 bases, and 10 bases lay between the germline ends. CDR3 in amino acids: CACAGEYNSPLHF. In DNA form, the CDR3 reads TGTGCCTGTGCAGGAGAATATAATTCACCCCTCCACTTT. Full variable domain (outside the CDR3, taken from reference TRBV30 and TRBJ1-6): SQTIHQWPATLVQPVGSPLSLECTVEGTSNPNLYWYRQAAGRGLQLLFYSVGIGQISSEVPQNLSASRPQDRQFILSSKKLLLSDSGFYLCACAGEYNSPLHFGNGTRLTVT.

This chain links TRBV28 with TRBJ2-1, with a weak D call TRBD1 (5 bases). The CDR3 length is 13 residues. In germline, CDR1 is MDHEN, CDR2 SYDVKM. Trimming left V 2 bases short and J 6 bases short, with 8 bases between. This chain's CDR3 is CASSLRGGNEQFF. The DNA of the CDR3 is TGTGCCAGCAGTTTAAGGGGTGGCAATGAGCAGTTCTTC.

The V gene is TRBV5-1, the J gene TRBJ2-3; D is unclear. V was shortened by 3 bases and J by 5 bases, with 10 bases between the two germline ends. The V gene's germline CDR1 is SGHRS and CDR2 YFSETQ. The CDR3 is 13 residues long. The DNA of the CDR3 is TGCGCCAGCAGCTCTTTCTTGGGAGATACGCAGTATTTT. Its protein is CASSSFLGDTQYF. The whole variable domain, remainder taken from reference TRBV5-1 and TRBJ2-3, is KAGVTQTPRYLIKTRGQQVTLSCSPISGHRSVSWYQQTPGQGLQFLFEYFSETQRNKGNFPGRFSGRQFSNSRSEMNVSTLELGDSALYLCASSSFLGDTQYFGPGTRLTVL.

V gene TRBV6-5 combines with J gene TRBJ2-3; TRBD1 matches at 12 bases. Germline V CDR1 and CDR2: MNHEY, SVGAGI. The J segment lost 2 bases and the V segment lost 4 bases, leaving 4 bases of the junction unmatched. The CDR3 length is 16 residues. The CDR3 loop is CASSWGQGASTDTQYF. CDR3 in DNA: TGTGCCAGCAGTTGGGGACAGGGGGCATCCACAGATACGCAGTATTTT.

The chain employs TRBV10-3 and TRBJ2-3, with D possibly matching TRBD2 (6 bases). With 3 bases removed from V and 3 bases from J, the gap between germline ends came to 19 bases. Germline CDR1 is ENHRY and CDR2 is SYGVKD. The CDR3 length is 17 residues. This CDR3 reads CAISDFKGGIGTDTQYF. The CDR3 coding sequence is TGTGCCATCAGTGATTTTAAGGGCGGGATTGGAACAGATACGCAGTATTTT.

This sequence joins TRBV7-8 and TRBJ2-3, with a possible D match to TRBD1 (6 bases). Between the trimmed V and J ends, which lost 8 bases and 1 base, there was a span of 13 bases. Germline V gene sequence: CDR1 SGHVS, CDR2 FQNEAQ. The length of the CDR3 is 14 residues. The CDR3 nucleotides read TGTGCCAGCCGTAAGGGGGTGGGCACAGATACGCAGTATTTT. It encodes CASRKGVGTDTQYF.

The chain uses TRBV2 and TRBJ2-5; a weak D match, TRBD1 (6 bases). The CDR3 extends over 13 amino acids. Germline V gives CDR1 SNHLY, CDR2 FYNNEI. Trimming cost V 9 bases and J 3 bases, with 14 bases left between them. As DNA, the CDR3 is TGTGCCAGTGGACAGATTACTAAAGAGACCCAGTACTTC. Its protein is CASGQITKETQYF.

The chain employs TRBV29-1 and TRBJ2-2; unclear D gene. Trimming took 3 bases from V and 1 from J, leaving 3 bases between them. Germline-derived CDR1 and CDR2 are SQVTM and ANQGSEA. This CDR3 is built from 12 residues. The DNA for the CDR3 is TGCAGCGTTGACAGGAACACCGGGGAGCTGTTTTTT. Its protein product is CSVDRNTGELFF.

The rearrangement joins TRBV28 to TRBJ2-1; D gene ambiguous. The length of the CDR3 is 12 residues. V gave up 7 bases and J gave up 4 bases, with 8 bases separating them. CDR1 and CDR2 from the germline V gene are MDHEN and SYDVKM. CDR3 sequence (DNA): TGTGCCAGCAATCAGCGTTACAATGAGCAGTTCTTC. Encoded protein: CASNQRYNEQFF.

The chain has TRBV9 and TRBJ2-7, with a weak D call TRBD1 (6 bases). Germline V lookup: CDR1 SGDLS, CDR2 YYNGEE. Trimming pared 3 bases from V and 4 bases from J, leaving 14 bases between. CDR3 length: 14 amino acids. CDR3 residues: CASSAETGYYEQYF. CDR3 nucleotide sequence: TGTGCCAGCAGCGCCGAGACAGGATATTACGAGCAGTACTTC.

V gene TRBV28 combines with J gene TRBJ1-1; D remains unclear. Germline V lookup: CDR1 MDHEN, CDR2 SYDVKM. V was clipped by 6 bases and J by 4 bases, with 21 bases between them. The CDR3 consists of 16 residues. CDR3 in amino acids: CASRPTTGPGGTEAFF. CDR3 sequence (DNA): TGTGCCAGCAGACCAACTACCGGGCCTGGAGGCACTGAAGCTTTCTTT. Full variable domain (outside the CDR3, taken from reference TRBV28 and TRBJ1-1): DVKVTQSSRYLVKRTGEKVFLECVQDMDHENMFWYRQDPGLGLRLIYFSYDVKMKEKGDIPEGYSVSREKKERFSLILESASTNQTSMYLCASRPTTGPGGTEAFFGQGTRLTVV.

This clone occurred a few times. The V gene is TRBV7-2, the J gene TRBJ1-5, with 8 bases fitting TRBD1. The CDR3 loop spans 14 amino acids. Germline CDR1 is SGHTA and CDR2 is FQGNSA. The junction had 7 bases not matched to a gene; V was cut back by 5 bases and J by 7 bases. The DNA for the CDR3 is TGTGCCAGCAGCGGTCAGGGGGCGGGACAGCCCCAGCATTTT. Translating it yields CASSGQGAGQPQHF.

This rearrangement joins TRBV18 to TRBJ1-1; D gene ambiguous. V lost 2 bases and J 0 bases, leaving 16 bases between the germline ends. The germline V gene encodes CDR1 KGHSH and CDR2 LQKENI. The CDR3 totals 17 residues. The CDR3 coding sequence is TGTGCCAGCTCACCAACCCCGTCCGTTAACATGAACACTGAAGCTTTCTTT. Its translation is CASSPTPSVNMNTEAFF.

V usage is TRBV28 and J usage is TRBJ1-1; D is ambiguous. V was shortened by 2 bases and J by 8 bases, with 6 bases between the two germline ends. CDR1 and CDR2 from the germline V gene are MDHEN and SYDVKM. The CDR3 covers 11 residues. The CDR3 reads CASSLDKEAFF. The CDR3 nucleotides are TGTGCCAGCAGTTTAGACAAGGAAGCTTTCTTT.

Turning to this clone: An end of the junction differs from the germline gene, which may be a read error. Within the sample, other DNA sequences also encode this same CDR3. DNA of the CDR3: TGTGCCAGTAGCTTGGGAGCGGGAGGGGGCACAGATACGCAGTATTTT. Residues: CASSLGAGGGTDTQYF. V gene TRBV5-4 combines with J gene TRBJ2-3; 10 nucleotides match TRBD2. The CDR3 is 16 residues long. Germline lookup yields CDR1 SGHNT and CDR2 YYREEE (reference sequence).

The V gene is TRBV4-2, the J gene TRBJ2-3; D is tentatively TRBD1 or TRBD2 (6 bases each). This CDR3 is 16 amino acids long. Trimming removed 3 bases from V and 0 bases from J, with 13 bases in between. CDR1 is LGHNA, CDR2 YNFKEQ, per germline. CDR3 loop: CASSHAQGTSTDTQYF. The DNA of the CDR3 is TGTGCCAGCAGCCACGCGCAGGGGACTAGCACAGATACGCAGTATTTT.

The chain recombines TRBV28 with TRBJ1-2; no clear D. This CDR3 is 14 amino acids long. V was trimmed by 2 bases and J by 1 base, leaving 8 bases between them. CDR1 and CDR2 from the germline V gene are MDHEN and SYDVKM. CDR3 nucleotides: TGTGCCAGCAGTTTAGGGCAGGATAACTATGGCTACACCTTC. Its protein is CASSLGQDNYGYTF.

This clone was found once. The chain couples TRBV7-2 to TRBJ2-5; possibly TRBD1 for D (6 bases). The CDR3 loop spans 11 amino acids. Per germline, CDR1 SGHTA and CDR2 FQGNSA. The V and J ends lost 5 bases and 9 bases respectively, with 10 bases between them. The CDR3 DNA follows: TGTGCCAGCAGCGCAGGGGATCCCCAGTACTTC. It specifies CASSAGDPQYF.

The chain has TRBV5-4 and TRBJ2-7, with D perhaps given as TRBD1 or TRBD2 (5 bases each). This CDR3 contains 15 residues. Deletions cut 4 bases from V and 3 bases from J, with 17 bases between. Germline V gene sequence: CDR1 SGHNT, CDR2 YYREEE (reference sequence). The CDR3 nucleotides read TGTGCCAGCAGCCCGGGGCTAAATAGCGACTACGAGCAGTACTTC. It yields the protein CASSPGLNSDYEQYF.

The chain recombines TRBV5-1 with TRBJ1-2; TRBD1 is a possible D gene (6 bases). Germline values: CDR1 SGHRS, CDR2 YFSETQ. The length of the CDR3 is 19 residues. Deletions cut 4 bases from V and 0 bases from J, with 25 bases between. The CDR3 region has the DNA TGCGCCAGCAGCACTGGTTGGGGGGCGCGGTATATTACTAACTATGGCTACACCTTC. It encodes CASSTGWGARYITNYGYTF.

The CDR3: CASSLTSAYYNEQFF. CDR3 in DNA: TGTGCCAGCAGCCTAACTAGCGCCTACTACAATGAGCAGTTCTTC. The V call is TRBV7-2, the J call TRBJ2-1; 7 bases are shared with TRBD2. The V gene's germline CDR1 is SGHTA and CDR2 FQGNSA. V lost 5 bases, J lost 3 bases, and 7 bases stayed unmatched. The CDR3 runs to 15 residues.

CDR3 sequence: CASSLSGPNSPLHF. CDR3 coding DNA: TGTGCCAGCAGCTTATCAGGGCCAAATTCACCCCTCCACTTT. The chain recombines TRBV7-3 with TRBJ1-6, with D possibly being TRBD1 (5 bases). V dropped 2 bases and J dropped 7 bases, with 9 bases sitting between them. The CDR3 has 14 amino acids. The germline V gene has CDR1 SGHTA and CDR2 FQGTGA.

This clone has a single count. At one of its ends the junction is not consistent with the germline gene, which may arise from a read error. The rearrangement joins TRBV6-4 to TRBJ1-5; the D is unclear. CDR1 is MRHNA and CDR2 is SNTAGT in the germline V gene. The CDR3 extends over 13 amino acids. CDR3 sequence reads: CAGSLYSNQPQHF. For the CDR3, the DNA is TGTGCCGGCAGCCTGTATAGCAATCAGCCCCAGCATTTT.

V gene TRBV6-4 combines with J gene TRBJ2-4, with TRBD1 matching over 9 bases. The CDR3 contains 15 residues. In germline, CDR1 is MRHNA, CDR2 SNTAGT. The V segment lost 5 bases and the J segment 1 base; nucleotides outside the gene matches: 3. CDR3 sequence: CASSPGTGAKNIQYF. The CDR3 DNA sequence: TGTGCCAGCAGTCCCGGGACAGGGGCCAAAAACATTCAGTACTTC.

This clone came up a few times. The chain employs TRBV2 and TRBJ1-4; D might be TRBD1 (5 bases). The V end was cut by 3 bases, the J end by 7 bases, with 15 bases between. Germline V gene lookup returns CDR1 SNHLY and CDR2 FYNNEI. This CDR3 is 15 amino acids long. CDR3 in DNA: TGTGCCAGCAGTGAGTCGGGGGGGAACGGTGAAAAACTGTTTTTT. Its protein is CASSESGGNGEKLFF.

The J gene is TRBJ2-1, the V gene TRBV7-2; tentatively, D is TRBD1 or TRBD2 (6 bases each). V dropped 2 bases and J dropped 7 bases, with 12 bases sitting between them. The length of the CDR3 is 14 residues. Germline V CDR1 and CDR2: SGHTA, FQGNSA. The chain's CDR3 is CASSLPGAGNEQFF. CDR3 in DNA: TGTGCCAGCAGCTTACCGGGGGCGGGGAATGAGCAGTTCTTC.